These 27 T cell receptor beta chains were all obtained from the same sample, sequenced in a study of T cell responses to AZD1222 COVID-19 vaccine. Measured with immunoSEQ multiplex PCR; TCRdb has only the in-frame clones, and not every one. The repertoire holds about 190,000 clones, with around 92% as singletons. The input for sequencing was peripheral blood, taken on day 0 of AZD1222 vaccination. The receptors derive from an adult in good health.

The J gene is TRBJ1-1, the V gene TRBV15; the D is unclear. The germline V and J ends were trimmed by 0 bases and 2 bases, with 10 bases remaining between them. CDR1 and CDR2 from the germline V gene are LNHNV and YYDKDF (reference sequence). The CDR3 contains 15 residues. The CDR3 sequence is CATSRDRTVNTEAFF. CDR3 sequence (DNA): TGTGCCACCAGCAGAGATAGGACGGTAAACACTGAAGCTTTCTTT.

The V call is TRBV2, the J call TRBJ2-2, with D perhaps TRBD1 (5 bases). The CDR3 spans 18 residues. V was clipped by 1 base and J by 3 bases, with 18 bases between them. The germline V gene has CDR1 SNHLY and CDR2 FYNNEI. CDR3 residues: CASSEGFRGRVDTGELFF. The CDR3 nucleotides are TGTGCCAGCAGTGAAGGTTTCCGAGGCAGGGTCGACACCGGGGAGCTGTTTTTT.

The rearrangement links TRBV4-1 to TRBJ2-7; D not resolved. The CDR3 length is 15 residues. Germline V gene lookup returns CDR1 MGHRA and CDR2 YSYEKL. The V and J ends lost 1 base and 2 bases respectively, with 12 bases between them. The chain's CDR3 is CASSQVSLLTYEQYF. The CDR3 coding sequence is TGCGCCAGCAGCCAAGTTTCTCTCCTAACCTACGAGCAGTACTTC.

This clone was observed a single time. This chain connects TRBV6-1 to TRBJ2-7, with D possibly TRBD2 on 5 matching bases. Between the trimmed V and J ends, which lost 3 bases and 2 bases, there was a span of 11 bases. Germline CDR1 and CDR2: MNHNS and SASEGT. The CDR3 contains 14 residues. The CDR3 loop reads CASSDRLATYEQYF. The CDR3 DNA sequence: TGTGCCAGCAGTGACAGGCTAGCAACCTACGAGCAGTACTTC.

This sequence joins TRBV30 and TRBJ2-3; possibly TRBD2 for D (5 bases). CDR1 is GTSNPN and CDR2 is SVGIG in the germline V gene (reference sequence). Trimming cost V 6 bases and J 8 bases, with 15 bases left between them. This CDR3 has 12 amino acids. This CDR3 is CACTLGDVTQYF. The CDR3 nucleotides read TGTGCCTGTACGTTGGGAGATGTTACGCAGTATTTT.

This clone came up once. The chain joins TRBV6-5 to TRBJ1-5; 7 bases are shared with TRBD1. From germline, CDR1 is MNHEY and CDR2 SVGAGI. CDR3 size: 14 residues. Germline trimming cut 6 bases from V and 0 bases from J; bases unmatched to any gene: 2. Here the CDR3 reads CASRTGYSNQPQHF. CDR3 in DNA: TGTGCCAGCAGGACAGGGTATAGCAATCAGCCCCAGCATTTT.

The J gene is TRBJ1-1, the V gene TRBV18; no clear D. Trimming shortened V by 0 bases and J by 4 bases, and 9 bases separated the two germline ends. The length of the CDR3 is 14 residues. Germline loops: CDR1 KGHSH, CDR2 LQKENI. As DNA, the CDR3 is TGTGCCAGCTCACCACCAGCCACCCGCACTGAAGCTTTCTTT. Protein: CASSPPATRTEAFF.

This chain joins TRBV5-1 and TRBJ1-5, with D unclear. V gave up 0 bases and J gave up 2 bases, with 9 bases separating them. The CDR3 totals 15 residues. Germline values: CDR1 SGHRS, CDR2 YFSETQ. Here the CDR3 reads CASSLGGVGNQPQHF. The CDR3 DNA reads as TGCGCCAGCAGCTTGGGTGGGGTTGGCAATCAGCCCCAGCATTTT.

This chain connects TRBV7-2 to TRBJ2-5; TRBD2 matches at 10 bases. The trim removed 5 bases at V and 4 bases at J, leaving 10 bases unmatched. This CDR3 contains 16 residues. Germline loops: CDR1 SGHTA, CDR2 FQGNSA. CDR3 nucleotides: TGTGCCAGCAGCCGGCAGGGACTAGCGCCGGGAGAGACCCAGTACTTC. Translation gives CASSRQGLAPGETQYF.

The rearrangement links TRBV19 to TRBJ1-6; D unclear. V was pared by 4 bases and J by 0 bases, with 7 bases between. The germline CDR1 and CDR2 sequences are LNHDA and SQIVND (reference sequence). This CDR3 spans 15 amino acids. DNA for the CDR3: TGTGCCAGTAGTACCGTACGCTCCTATAATTCACCCCTCCACTTT. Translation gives CASSTVRSYNSPLHF.

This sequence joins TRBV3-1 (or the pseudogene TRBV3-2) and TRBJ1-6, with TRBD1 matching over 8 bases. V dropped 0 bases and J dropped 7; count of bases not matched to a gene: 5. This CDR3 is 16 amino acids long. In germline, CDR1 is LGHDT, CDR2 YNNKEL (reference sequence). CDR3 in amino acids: CASSQDQGAGNSPLHF. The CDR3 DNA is TGTGCCAGCAGCCAAGACCAGGGGGCCGGAAATTCACCCCTCCACTTT.

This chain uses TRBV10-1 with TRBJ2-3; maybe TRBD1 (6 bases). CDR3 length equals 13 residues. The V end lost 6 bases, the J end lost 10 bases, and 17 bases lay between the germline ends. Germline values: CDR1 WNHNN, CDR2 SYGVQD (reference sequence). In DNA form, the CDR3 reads TGCGCCAGCAGCCCGGGACAATCAAGGGCGCAGTATTTT. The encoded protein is CASSPGQSRAQYF.

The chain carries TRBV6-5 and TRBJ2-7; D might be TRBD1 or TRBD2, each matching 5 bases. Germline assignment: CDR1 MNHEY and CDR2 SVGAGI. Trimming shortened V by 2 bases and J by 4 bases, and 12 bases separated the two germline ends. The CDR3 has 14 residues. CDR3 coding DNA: TGTGCCAGCAGTTACACGGGACGGGGATACGAGCAGTACTTC. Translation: CASSYTGRGYEQYF.

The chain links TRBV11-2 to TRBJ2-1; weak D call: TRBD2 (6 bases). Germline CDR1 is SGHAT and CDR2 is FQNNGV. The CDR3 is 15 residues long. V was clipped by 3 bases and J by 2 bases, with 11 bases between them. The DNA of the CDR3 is TGTGCCAGCAGCTTGGGAGGCGGGGCCTACAATGAGCAGTTCTTC. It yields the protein CASSLGGGAYNEQFF.

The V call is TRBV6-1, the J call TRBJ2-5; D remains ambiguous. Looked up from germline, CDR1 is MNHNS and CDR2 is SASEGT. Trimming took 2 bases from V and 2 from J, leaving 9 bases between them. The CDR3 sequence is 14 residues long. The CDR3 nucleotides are TGTGCCAGCAGTGAAAGTGTATCGCAAGAGACCCAGTACTTC. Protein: CASSESVSQETQYF.

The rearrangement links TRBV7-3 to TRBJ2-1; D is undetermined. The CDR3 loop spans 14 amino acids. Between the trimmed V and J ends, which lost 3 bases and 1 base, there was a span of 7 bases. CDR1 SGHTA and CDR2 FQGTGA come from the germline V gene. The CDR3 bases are TGTGCCAGCAGCTTCGGCGGATCCTACAATGAGCAGTTCTTC. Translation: CASSFGGSYNEQFF.

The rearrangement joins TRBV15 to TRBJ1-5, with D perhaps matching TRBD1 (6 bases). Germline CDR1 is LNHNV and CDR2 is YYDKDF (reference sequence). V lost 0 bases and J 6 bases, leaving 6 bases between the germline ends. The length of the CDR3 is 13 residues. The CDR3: CATSREGGQPQHF. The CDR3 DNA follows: TGTGCCACCAGCAGAGAAGGGGGTCAGCCCCAGCATTTT.

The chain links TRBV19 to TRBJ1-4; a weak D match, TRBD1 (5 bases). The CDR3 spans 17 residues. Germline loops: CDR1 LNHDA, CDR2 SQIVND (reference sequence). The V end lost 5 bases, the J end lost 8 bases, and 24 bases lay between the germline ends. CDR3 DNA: TGTGCCAGTAGTTTAACCGGGGCCCGGGGACCAGTCGAAAAACTGTTTTTT. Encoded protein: CASSLTGARGPVEKLFF.

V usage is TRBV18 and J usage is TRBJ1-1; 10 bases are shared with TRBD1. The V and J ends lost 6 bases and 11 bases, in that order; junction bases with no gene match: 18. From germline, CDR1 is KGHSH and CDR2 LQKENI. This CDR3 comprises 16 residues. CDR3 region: CASSGQGLVEQKFAFF. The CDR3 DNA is TGTGCCAGCTCGGGACAGGGGTTGGTAGAACAGAAATTTGCTTTCTTT.

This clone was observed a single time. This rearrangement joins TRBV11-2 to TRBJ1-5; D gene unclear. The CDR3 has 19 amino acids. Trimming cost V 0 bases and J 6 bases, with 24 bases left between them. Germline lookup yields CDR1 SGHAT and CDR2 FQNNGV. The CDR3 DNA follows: TGTGCCAGCAGCTTAGATGGTGGTGCAGGATCGGGTTGGGTTCAGCCCCAGCATTTT. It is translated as CASSLDGGAGSGWVQPQHF.

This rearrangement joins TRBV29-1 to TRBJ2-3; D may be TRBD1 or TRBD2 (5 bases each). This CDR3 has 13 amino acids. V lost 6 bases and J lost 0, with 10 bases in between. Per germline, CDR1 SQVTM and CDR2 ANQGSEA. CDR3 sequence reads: CSVGPTSTDTQYF. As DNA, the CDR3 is TGCAGCGTGGGACCTACTAGCACAGATACGCAGTATTTT.

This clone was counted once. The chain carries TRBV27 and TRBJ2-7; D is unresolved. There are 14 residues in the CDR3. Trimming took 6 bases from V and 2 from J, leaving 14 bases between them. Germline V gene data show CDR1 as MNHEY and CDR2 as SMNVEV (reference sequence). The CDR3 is CASRFERSTYEQYF. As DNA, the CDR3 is TGTGCCAGCAGATTCGAGCGTTCCACCTACGAGCAGTACTTC.

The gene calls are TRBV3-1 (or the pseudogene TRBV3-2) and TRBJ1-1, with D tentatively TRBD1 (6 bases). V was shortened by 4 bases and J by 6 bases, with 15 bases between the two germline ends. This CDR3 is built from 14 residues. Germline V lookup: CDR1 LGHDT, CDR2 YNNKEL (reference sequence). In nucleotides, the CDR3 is TGTGCCAGCAGCCTCCAGGGGTCCCGGCCTGAAGCTTTCTTT. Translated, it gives CASSLQGSRPEAFF.

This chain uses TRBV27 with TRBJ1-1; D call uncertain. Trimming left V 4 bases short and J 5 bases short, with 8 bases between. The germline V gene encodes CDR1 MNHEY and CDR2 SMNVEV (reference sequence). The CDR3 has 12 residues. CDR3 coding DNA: TGTGCCAGCAGTTCCCGAGGTACTGAAGCTTTCTTT. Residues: CASSSRGTEAFF.

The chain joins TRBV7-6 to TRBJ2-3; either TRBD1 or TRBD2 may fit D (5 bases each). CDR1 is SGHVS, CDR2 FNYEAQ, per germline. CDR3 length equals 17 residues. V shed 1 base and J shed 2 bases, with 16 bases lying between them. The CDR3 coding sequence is TGTGCCAGCAGCTTAGAAGGGACCCTTGCCCACACAGATACGCAGTATTTT. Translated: CASSLEGTLAHTDTQYF.

The CDR3 DNA reads as TGTGCCAGCAGTCTTGATGCCGTGGGGAACACTGAAGCTTTCTTT. Translation gives CASSLDAVGNTEAFF. The gene calls are TRBV2 and TRBJ1-1; D gene unclear. CDR1 is SNHLY, CDR2 FYNNEI, per germline. The V gene lost 5 bases and the J gene lost 1 base, with 14 bases spanning the gap. The CDR3 extends over 15 amino acids. The full variable domain, with the rest looked up from reference TRBV2 and TRBJ1-1, is EPEVTQTPSHQVTQMGQEVILRCVPISNHLYFYWYRQILGQKVEFLVSFYNNEISEKSEIFDDQFSVERPDGSNFTLKIRSTKLEDSAMYFCASSLDAVGNTEAFFGQGTRLTVV.

The CDR3 DNA sequence: TGTGCCAGCAGCCCCGGCGGGGGGACCGTAAACAATGAGCAGTTCTTC. Translation gives CASSPGGGTVNNEQFF. The chain joins TRBV9 to TRBJ2-1; the match to TRBD2 covers 8 bases. Germline CDR1 reads SGDLS; CDR2 reads YYNGEE. The CDR3 spans 16 residues. After removal of 4 bases from V and 5 bases from J, the junction contained 11 bases not matched to a gene. The full variable domain, its missing parts supplied by reference TRBV9 and TRBJ2-1, is DSGVTQTPKHLITATGQRVTLRCSPRSGDLSVYWYQQSLDQGLQFLIQYYNGEERAKGNILERFSAQQFPDLHSELNLSSLELGDSALYFCASSPGGGTVNNEQFFGPGTRLTVL.